The 10 T cell receptor beta chains below come from one sample, sequenced in a study of blood T cell repertoires in COVID-19 (dated by TCRdb to the early 2020s). Libraries were made using the immunoSEQ multiplex PCR assay. Sourced from immuneACCESS, this table was stored by TCRdb with only in-frame sequences that have V and J called. A share of the clones is absent; for the studies checked, an unresolved V gene accounts for under half, and the remainder has no known explanation. A total of 300,000 to 350,000 clones appear in this sample, about 88% of them only once. The biggest ten clones account for over 0.9% of the sample. Sequenced sample: PBMCs or T cells enriched from blood (not recorded which). The receptors were sampled from a woman in her 30s who had been exposed to COVID-19.

Only one count was recorded for this clone. This chain connects TRBV5-1 to TRBJ2-5; 7 nucleotides line up with TRBD1. The V segment lost 4 bases and the J segment 1 base; nucleotides outside the gene matches: 4. The length of the CDR3 is 14 residues. Germline CDR1 SGHRS, CDR2 YFSETQ. The CDR3 DNA follows: TGCGCCAGCAGCCCGGACAGGCCCCAAGAGACCCAGTACTTC. Its translation is CASSPDRPQETQYF. The entire variable domain, with the rest obtained from reference TRBV5-1 and TRBJ2-5, is as follows: KAGVTQTPRYLIKTRGQQVTLSCSPISGHRSVSWYQQTPGQGLQFLFEYFSETQRNKGNFPGRFSGRQFSNSRSEMNVSTLELGDSALYLCASSPDRPQETQYFGPGTRLLVL.

The rearrangement links TRBV3-1 (or the pseudogene TRBV3-2) to TRBJ1-2; D call uncertain. V was cut by 4 bases and J by 2 bases, with 11 bases left in between. The CDR3 length is 14 residues. Germline CDR1 reads LGHDT; CDR2 reads YNNKEL (reference sequence). Here the CDR3 DNA reads TGTGCCAGCAGCCCCTACCAGAGGAACTATGGCTACACCTTC. It specifies CASSPYQRNYGYTF.

The chain joins TRBV27 to TRBJ2-1; D is perhaps TRBD2 (5 bases). The germline CDR1 and CDR2 sequences are MNHEY and SMNVEV (reference sequence). The CDR3 has 14 amino acids. V shed 5 bases and J shed 4 bases, with 12 bases lying between them. The CDR3 coding sequence is TGTGCCAGCAGTGCCTCACTAGGATACAATGAGCAGTTCTTC. Amino acids: CASSASLGYNEQFF.

CDR3 in DNA: TGTGCCAGCAGTTTTCCGGCAGGGATCACAGATACGCAGTATTTT. Translating it yields CASSFPAGITDTQYF. V usage is TRBV28 and J usage is TRBJ2-3, with D perhaps matching TRBD1 (5 bases). Germline CDR1 reads MDHEN; CDR2 reads SYDVKM. CDR3 length equals 15 residues. V was trimmed by 3 bases and J by 2 bases, leaving 12 bases between them.

This chain uses TRBV28 with TRBJ2-7; D is perhaps TRBD1 (5 bases). The length of the CDR3 is 14 residues. With 5 bases removed from V and 2 bases from J, the gap between germline ends came to 13 bases. Germline CDR1 is MDHEN and CDR2 is SYDVKM. The CDR3: CASSEQGFPYEQYF. The CDR3 coding sequence is TGTGCCAGCAGTGAGCAGGGTTTCCCCTACGAGCAGTACTTC.

This clone was seen only a few times. J is TRBJ2-2 and V is TRBV11-3, with D uncertain. Germline V gives CDR1 SGHNT, CDR2 YENEEA. Trimming shortened V by 4 bases and J by 4 bases, and 13 bases separated the two germline ends. This CDR3 comprises 15 residues. DNA of the CDR3: TGTGCCAGCAGCTCCCCTTTGACTCTCACCGGGGAGCTGTTTTTT. Residues: CASSSPLTLTGELFF.

This chain links TRBV5-4 with TRBJ2-3; 9 positions match TRBD2. CDR3 length: 16 residues. The V gene end was trimmed by 0 bases and the J gene end by 4 bases; junction bases not matched to a gene: 6. The germline gives CDR1 SGHNT, CDR2 YYREEE (reference sequence). The CDR3 here is CASSLGGGRGADTQYF. CDR3 bases: TGTGCCAGCAGCTTGGGAGGCGGGAGGGGGGCAGATACGCAGTATTTT.

The rearrangement links TRBV28 to TRBJ2-1; TRBD2 matches 7 bases. V shed 8 bases, J shed 6 bases, and the junction held 7 bases outside the gene matches. The CDR3 loop spans 13 amino acids. Per the germline V gene, CDR1 is MDHEN and CDR2 is SYDVKM. The CDR3 region has the DNA TGTGCCAGCGGGGAGACTAGCTCCAATGAGCAGTTCTTC. Its translation is CASGETSSNEQFF.

This clone was counted between two and nine times. The chain employs TRBV6-5 and TRBJ1-2; 8 bases align to TRBD1. The germline gives CDR1 MNHEY, CDR2 SVGAGI. The CDR3 is made up of 15 amino acids. Germline trimming cut 5 bases from V and 4 bases from J; bases unmatched to any gene: 9. In DNA form, the CDR3 reads TGTGCCAGCAGTCAACGACAGGGGCTTGCCTATGGCTACACCTTC. Translated, it gives CASSQRQGLAYGYTF.

The gene calls are TRBV7-9 and TRBJ2-7; D unresolved. The CDR3 spans 15 residues. Trimming took 1 base from V and 0 from J, leaving 10 bases between them. Germline V gene lookup returns CDR1 SEHNR and CDR2 FQNEAQ (reference sequence). The CDR3 nucleotides are TGTGCCAGCAGCTTAGACTTCGCTCTCTCCTACGAGCAGTACTTC. Translation gives CASSLDFALSYEQYF.